These 21 T cell receptor beta chains were all obtained from the same sample, sequenced in a study of CXCR3-negative and CXCR3-positive naive CD8 T cells. Study outcomes and limitations: TRB CDR3s of CXCR3-positive naive cells were more hydrophobic than those of CXCR3-negative naive cells.

What these receptors recognize is not known. The authors made the TRB cDNA libraries by 5' RACE using UMI labels. No DNA is given; TCRdb re-called the 5' RACE reads and lists each CDR3 protein once. The table lists around 160,000 distinct CDR3 sequences, with 0.25% to 0.3% in the top ten. Sequencing used naive CXCR3+ CD8+ T cells from blood. The subset was: CD45RO-CCR7+CD27+CD95- naive CD8+ T cells expressing CXCR3 (TNR3+). The receptors shown here come from a human donor in good health. Some clones in this sample may be carry-over from other donors' samples.

V and J are TRBV20-1 and TRBJ2-1; the TRBD2 assignment by TCRdb is unverifiable without DNA. From germline, CDR1 is DFQATT and CDR2 SNEGSKA (reference sequence). The CDR3 covers 15 residues. The chain's CDR3 is CSAVSPGLPYNEQFF.

This CDR3 is CASSYSDTQYF. J is TRBJ2-3 and V is TRBV28. CDR1 and CDR2 from the germline V gene are MDHEN and SYDVKM. The CDR3 loop spans 11 amino acids.

This rearrangement joins TRBV6-5 to TRBJ2-1; without DNA, the TCRdb call of TRBD2 cannot be checked. The germline CDR1 and CDR2 sequences are MNHEY and SVGAGI. The length of the CDR3 is 17 residues. This chain's CDR3 is CASSPSGLAGDGNEQFF.

V gene TRBV7-6 combines with J gene TRBJ2-7; TCRdb calls TRBD2, which cannot be checked without DNA. The CDR3 totals 14 residues. Per the germline V gene, CDR1 is SGHVS and CDR2 is FNYEAQ. The CDR3 sequence is CASSEGPLYDEQYF.

The CDR3 here is CSATPGQGGTDTQYF. The rearrangement links TRBV29-1 to TRBJ2-3; TCRdb's assignment of TRBD1 cannot be checked, as there is no DNA. The length of the CDR3 is 15 residues. The V gene's germline CDR1 is SQVTM and CDR2 ANQGSEA.

V gene TRBV9 combines with J gene TRBJ1-4; as DNA is missing, the TRBD1 call by TCRdb cannot be tested. The germline CDR1 and CDR2 sequences are SGDLS and YYNGEE. The CDR3 extends over 15 amino acids. The CDR3: CASSVGGTEREKLFF.

The chain combines TRBV11-2 with TRBJ2-7; lacking DNA, the TRBD2 call made by TCRdb goes unchecked. This CDR3 has 16 residues. CDR1 is SGHAT and CDR2 is FQNNGV in the germline V gene. This chain's CDR3 is CASSVTSGPPSYEQYF.

This rearrangement joins TRBV6-5 to TRBJ2-1; without DNA, the TCRdb call of TRBD1 cannot be checked. Germline V lookup: CDR1 MNHEY, CDR2 SVGAGI. The CDR3 contains 14 residues. The CDR3: CASSQGQSYNEQFF.

The chain recombines TRBV20-1 with TRBJ1-5. Germline V gene data show CDR1 as DFQATT and CDR2 as SNEGSKA (reference sequence). The CDR3 runs to 15 residues. The CDR3 here is CSASPDENSNQPQHF.

J is TRBJ2-1 and V is TRBV7-9; the D gene TCRdb calls, TRBD1, cannot be checked with no DNA. Germline CDR1 reads SEHNR; CDR2 reads FQNEAQ (reference sequence). CDR3 size: 17 residues. The CDR3 sequence is CASGLGLRDTFYNEQFF.

This CDR3 reads CAISVDREETQYF. The J gene is TRBJ2-5, the V gene TRBV10-3. CDR3 size: 13 residues. The germline CDR1 and CDR2 sequences are ENHRY and SYGVKD.

V and J are TRBV4-1 and TRBJ2-7; TCRdb's D call, TRBD1, is unchecked because there is no DNA. Germline values: CDR1 MGHRA, CDR2 YSYEKL. The CDR3 extends over 15 amino acids. CDR3 residues: CASSQDPGGLYEQYF.

V is TRBV24-1 and J is TRBJ2-2; the D call from TCRdb, TRBD1, cannot be confirmed without DNA. The CDR3 is 16 residues long. Germline CDR1 reads KGHDR; CDR2 reads SFDVKD. This CDR3 is CATSEVGTENTGELFF.

V gene TRBV5-1 combines with J gene TRBJ2-7. This CDR3 is built from 15 residues. CDR1 SGHRS and CDR2 YFSETQ come from the germline V gene. The CDR3 reads CASSLVQGNSYEQYF.

The J gene is TRBJ1-1, the V gene TRBV7-2. Germline CDR1 and CDR2: SGHTA and FQGNSA. This CDR3 region has 12 residues. The CDR3 region is CASSLELTEAFF.

The chain uses TRBV7-9 and TRBJ1-5; no DNA is available, so the TRBD1 call from TCRdb remains unchecked. Germline CDR1 and CDR2: SEHNR and FQNEAQ (reference sequence). This CDR3 has 17 amino acids. CDR3: CASSLGGTGDLNQPQHF.

The rearrangement uses TRBV18 and TRBJ2-7; TCRdb's D gene call, TRBD2, goes unchecked for lack of DNA. CDR1 and CDR2 from the germline V gene are KGHSH and LQKENI. The CDR3 extends over 17 amino acids. Here the CDR3 reads CASSPWTSGSQSDEQYF.

The chain couples TRBV5-1 to TRBJ2-5; the TCRdb call, TRBD1, lacks DNA for checking. Germline CDR1 reads SGHRS; CDR2 reads YFSETQ. The CDR3 loop spans 15 amino acids. CDR3 amino acids: CASSFIGVYQETQYF.

V usage is TRBV6-6 and J usage is TRBJ1-1. Per the germline V gene, CDR1 is MNHNY and CDR2 is SVGAGI (reference sequence). The CDR3 is 14 residues long. CDR3 sequence: CASGQASGNTEAFF.

The V and J genes are TRBV13 and TRBJ2-3; TCRdb's D gene call, TRBD2, goes unchecked for lack of DNA. Per the germline V gene, CDR1 is PRHDT and CDR2 is FYEKMQ (reference sequence). This CDR3 spans 14 amino acids. The CDR3 protein is CASSSGLHGDTQYF.

The gene calls are TRBV29-1 and TRBJ2-1; TCRdb returns TRBD2, unconfirmable since there is no DNA. Germline CDR1 and CDR2: SQVTM and ANQGSEA. The CDR3 is 12 residues long. The CDR3 sequence: CSVFGSYNEQFF.